This section outlines one T cell receptor (beta chain) sequence together with its context. This table comes from immunoSEQ multiplex PCR, and its TCRdb copy is limited to in-frame clones, with some not included. The table shows more than 40,000 clones, with 75% to 90% occurring only once. Time point meaning: pretreatment peripheral blood. The data stem from a study of PD-L1 blockade in urothelial cancer. Study summary: Analyses used blood from 3 weeks (second dose) and 6 weeks after treatment start. Blood samples had a median of approximately 140,000 T cells, 75,000 to 90,000 unique TCRs, and clonality 0.08 to 0.09.

This TCR was recovered from a man in his fifties or sixties with urothelial cancer. This sample comprised PBMCs, obtained around atezolizumab (anti-PD-L1) treatment.

This chain's CDR3 is CASSIDSEARTEAFF. DNA for the CDR3: TGTGCCAGCTCAATCGACAGTGAGGCAAGGACTGAAGCTTTCTTT. The chain has TRBV18 and TRBJ1-1; D is perhaps TRBD1 (5 bases). From germline, CDR1 is KGHSH and CDR2 LQKENI. The CDR3 sequence is 15 residues long. Between the trimmed V and J ends, which lost 5 bases and 5 bases, there was a span of 18 bases.